The T cell receptor (beta chain) described here comes from a study of T cells in Graves' hyperthyroidism and ophthalmopathy (dated by TCRdb to between 2018 and 2021). Looking at the study overall: Peripheral blood samples were taken at initial diagnosis, before any treatment was given. The study also compared thyroid tissue and blood T-cell repertoires from roughly 6 Graves' hyperthyroidism patients. A discovery cohort of 95 to 100 patients, fewer than 50 with Graves' ophthalmopathy and over 55 with stable Graves' hyperthyroidism, was used to find distinguishing TCR V-J signatures. The 100 or so discovery patients were randomly split 7:3 into training and test sets. Prospective prediction of ophthalmopathy was tested in an independent validation cohort consisting of some 20 hyperthyroidism patients and around 16 patients who later progressed to ophthalmopathy. The paper reports TCR Vbeta CDR3 sequencing of some 140 peripheral blood samples: around 45 ophthalmopathy, some 80 hyperthyroidism and around 17 progressor patients. After sampling, hyperthyroidism patients received methimazole starting at 30 mg daily, and ophthalmopathy patients received high-dose intravenous methylprednisolone.

The junction shows trimming of 7 bases on V and 8 bases on J, and the gene matches do not reach 13 bases of it. Via the germline V gene, CDR1 is SGHTA and CDR2 FQGNSA. Including the terminal cysteine and phenylalanine, the CDR3 comprises 15 residues. CDR3 DNA is the only sequence kept; it has 45 bases, read in frame from the first base. The TCR beta CDR3 regions were amplified from the RNA transcripts. A first-round RT-PCR of the TCR CDR3 used the HTBI primer set with the Qiagen OneStep RT-PCR kit. A second multiplex PCR round built the libraries, followed by size selection and purification. Libraries were sequenced paired-end with 100 bp reads on an Illumina HiSeq2000. Concerning the study's data processing: Raw data were processed with SOAPnuke, discarding reads with adapters, uncalled bases, mean Phred below 15, or no exact constant-primer or identifier match. COPE v1.2.5 was used to merge the high-quality paired reads, and each unique nucleotide sequence was defined as a clonotype. MiTCR v1.1 was used to align the clonotypes against IMGT TRBV, TRBD and TRBJ reference segments. Only V-J combinations with frequency above 0.0001, covering roughly 99% of repertoires, were analysed. A TCS score was defined as the ratio of F50 (clonal expansion) to E x V (chaos), with BLOSUM62-based TCRdist applied between CDR3 peptides within each V-J. Welch's t-statistics and random forest reduced approximately 520 V-J features to about 13, which were used in a naive Bayes classifier (R e1071). TCRdb ran its own pipeline on the public reads, namely fastp trimming at Q25 and MiXCR clone calling, and kept in-frame beta chains. Each entry merges the rows of one CDR3 protein and shows their most common DNA and genes. For this entry, the V and J calls and clone size follow TCRdb and not the study's own pipeline. This sample holds roughly 300,000 distinct CDR3 sequences; more than 11% were observed only once. The top ten hold just under 25% of the sample.

Graves' hyperthyroidism was defined as stable when no progression to ophthalmopathy occurred over 18 months of follow-up. Hyperthyroidism patients were newly diagnosed, with disease duration under 2 months, and aged 18 to 65 years. The study excluded patients with uncontrolled infections, other autoimmune diseases, pregnancy or lactation. Diagnoses were based on clinical symptoms, serum thyroxine and TRAb, thyroid ultrasound and orbital computed tomography. PBMCs were isolated from 10 ml of fresh peripheral blood by Ficoll-Paque density gradient centrifugation. Trizol reagent was used to extract total RNA, and RNA quality was then checked on an Agilent 2100 Bioanalyzer. This clonotype came up many times. Its antigen has not been determined. Base qualities are not at hand, and no much larger clone is one base apart. Here is what the overall study found, with its caveats: In validation, progression to ophthalmopathy was predicted by the model with roughly 71% sensitivity and roughly 76% specificity, a median of about 6.8 months before onset. Sample size was not statistically predetermined, and investigators were not blinded to group allocation. Most expanded thyroid clonotypes (frequency above 0.001) were also detected in blood, suggesting blood repertoires may reflect thyroid immune responses. A 13 V-J signature model separated ophthalmopathy from stable hyperthyroidism, with approximately 86% sensitivity and about 81% specificity in cross-validation and 80%/75% in testing.

The chain is made from TRBV7-2 and TRBJ2-1, with TRBD2 matching 8 junction bases. The TCR sequence derives from a woman aged 25 to 39 with Graves' hyperthyroidism. The sample consisted of blood. The CDR3 has the sequence CASTPRGGQVDEQFF. The bases are TGTGCCAGCACCCCCCGGGGGGGGCAGGTAGATGAGCAGTTCTTC.